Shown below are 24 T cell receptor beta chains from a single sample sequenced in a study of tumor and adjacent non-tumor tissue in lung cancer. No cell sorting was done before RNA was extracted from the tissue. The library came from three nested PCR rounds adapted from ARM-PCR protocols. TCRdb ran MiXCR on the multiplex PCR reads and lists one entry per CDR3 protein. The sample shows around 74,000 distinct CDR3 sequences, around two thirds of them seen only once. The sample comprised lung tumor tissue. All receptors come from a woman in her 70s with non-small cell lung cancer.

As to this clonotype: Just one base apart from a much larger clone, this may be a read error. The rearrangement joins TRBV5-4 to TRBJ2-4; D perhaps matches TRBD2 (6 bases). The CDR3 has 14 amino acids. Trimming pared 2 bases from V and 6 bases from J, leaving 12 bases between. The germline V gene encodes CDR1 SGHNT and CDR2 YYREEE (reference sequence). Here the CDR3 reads CASSFAGSINIQYF. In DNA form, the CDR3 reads TGTGCCAGCAGCTTCGCGGGGTCCATAAACATTCAGTACTTC.

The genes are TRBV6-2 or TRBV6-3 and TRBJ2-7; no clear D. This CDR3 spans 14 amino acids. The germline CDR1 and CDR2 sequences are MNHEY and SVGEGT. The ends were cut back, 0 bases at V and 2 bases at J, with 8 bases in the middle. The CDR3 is CASSYSPETYEQYF. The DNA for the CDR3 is TGTGCCAGCAGTTACTCACCCGAAACCTACGAGCAGTACTTC.

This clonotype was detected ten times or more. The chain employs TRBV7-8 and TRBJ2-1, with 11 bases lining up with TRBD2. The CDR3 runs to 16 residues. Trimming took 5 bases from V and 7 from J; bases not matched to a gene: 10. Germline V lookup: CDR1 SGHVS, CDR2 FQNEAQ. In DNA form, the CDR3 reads TGTGCCAGCAGCCCTAGAGAGGCTAGCGGGAGGAATGAGCAGTTCTTC. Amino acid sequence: CASSPREASGRNEQFF.

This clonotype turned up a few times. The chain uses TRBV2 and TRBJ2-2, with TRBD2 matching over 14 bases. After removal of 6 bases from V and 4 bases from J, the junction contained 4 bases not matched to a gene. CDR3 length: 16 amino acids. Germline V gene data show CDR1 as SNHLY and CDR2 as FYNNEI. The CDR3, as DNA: TGTGCCAGCAGCGGGACTAGCGGGAGCGCCACCGGGGAGCTGTTTTTT. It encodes CASSGTSGSATGELFF.

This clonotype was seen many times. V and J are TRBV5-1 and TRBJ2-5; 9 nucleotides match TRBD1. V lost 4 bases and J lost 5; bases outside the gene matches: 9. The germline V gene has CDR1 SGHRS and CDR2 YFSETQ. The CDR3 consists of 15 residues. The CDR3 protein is CASSPTDRGRETQYF. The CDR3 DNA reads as TGCGCCAGCAGCCCCACGGACAGGGGTCGGGAGACCCAGTACTTC.

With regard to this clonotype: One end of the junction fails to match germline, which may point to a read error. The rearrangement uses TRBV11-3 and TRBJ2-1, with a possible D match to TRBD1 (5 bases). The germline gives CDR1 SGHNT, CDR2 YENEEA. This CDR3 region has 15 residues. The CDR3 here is CTSSRGQTRDNEQFF. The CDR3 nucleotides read TGTACCAGCAGCCGCGGACAAACTCGCGACAATGAGCAGTTCTTC.

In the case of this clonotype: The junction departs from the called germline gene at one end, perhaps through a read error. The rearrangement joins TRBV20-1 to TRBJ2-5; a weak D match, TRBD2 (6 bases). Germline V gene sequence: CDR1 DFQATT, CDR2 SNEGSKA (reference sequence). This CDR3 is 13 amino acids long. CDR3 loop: CSTRDGGRETQYF. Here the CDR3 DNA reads TGCAGTACTAGAGATGGAGGGAGAGAGACCCAGTACTTC.

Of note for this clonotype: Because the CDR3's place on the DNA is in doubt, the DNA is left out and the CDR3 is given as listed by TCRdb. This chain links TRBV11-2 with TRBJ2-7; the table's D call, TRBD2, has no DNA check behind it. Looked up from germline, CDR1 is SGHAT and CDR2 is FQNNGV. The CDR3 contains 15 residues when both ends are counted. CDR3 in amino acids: CASSSLVAGGNEEYF.

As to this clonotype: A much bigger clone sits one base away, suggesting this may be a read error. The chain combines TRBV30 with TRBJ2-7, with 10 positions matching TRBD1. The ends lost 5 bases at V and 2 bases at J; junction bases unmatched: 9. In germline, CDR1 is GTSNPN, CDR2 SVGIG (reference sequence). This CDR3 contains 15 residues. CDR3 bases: TGTGCCTGGTATGTCCCGGGGACAGGGGCCTACGAGCAGTACTTC. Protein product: CAWYVPGTGAYEQYF.

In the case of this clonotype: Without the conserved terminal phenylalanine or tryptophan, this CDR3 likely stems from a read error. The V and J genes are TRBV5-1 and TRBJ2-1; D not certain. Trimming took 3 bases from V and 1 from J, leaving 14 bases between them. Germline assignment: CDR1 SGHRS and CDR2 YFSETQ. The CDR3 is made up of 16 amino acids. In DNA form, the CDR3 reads TGCGCCAGCAGCTCCTCCCCGCTTGAGTCCTACAATGAGCAGTTCCTC. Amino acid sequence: CASSSSPLESYNEQFL.

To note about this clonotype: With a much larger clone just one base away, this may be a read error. CDR3 coding DNA: TGTGCCTGGATTACAGGGGGCAGGGACGAGCAGTACTTC. Protein product: CAWITGGRDEQYF. The chain has TRBV30 and TRBJ2-7; 9 positions match TRBD1. The V segment lost 4 bases and the J segment 5 bases; nucleotides outside the gene matches: 6. This CDR3 is built from 13 residues. The germline V gene has CDR1 GTSNPN and CDR2 SVGIG (reference sequence).

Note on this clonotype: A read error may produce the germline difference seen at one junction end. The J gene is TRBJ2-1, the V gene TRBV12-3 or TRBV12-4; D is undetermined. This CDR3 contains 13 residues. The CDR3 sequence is CASTRVGWNEQLF. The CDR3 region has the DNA TGTGCCAGCACCCGGGTGGGTTGGAATGAGCAGTTGTTC.

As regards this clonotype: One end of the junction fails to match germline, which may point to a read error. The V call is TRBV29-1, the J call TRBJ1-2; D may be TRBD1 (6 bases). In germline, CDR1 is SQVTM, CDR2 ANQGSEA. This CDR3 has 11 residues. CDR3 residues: CGVVRGYGYIF. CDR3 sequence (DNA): TGCGGCGTTGTCAGGGGTTATGGCTACATCTTC. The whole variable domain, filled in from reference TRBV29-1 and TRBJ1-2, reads SAVISQKPSRDICQRGTSLTIQCQVDSQVTMMFWYRQQPGQSLTLIATANQGSEATYESGFVIDKFPISRPNLTFSTLTVSNMSPEDSSIYLCGVVRGYGYIFGSGTRLTVV.

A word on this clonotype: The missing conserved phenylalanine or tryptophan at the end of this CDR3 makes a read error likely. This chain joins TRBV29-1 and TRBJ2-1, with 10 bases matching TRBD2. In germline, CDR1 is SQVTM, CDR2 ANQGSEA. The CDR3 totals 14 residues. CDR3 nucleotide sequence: TGTAGCGTGCCTCTAGCGGGAGTATACAATGAGCAGTTCCTC. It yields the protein CSVPLAGVYNEQFL.

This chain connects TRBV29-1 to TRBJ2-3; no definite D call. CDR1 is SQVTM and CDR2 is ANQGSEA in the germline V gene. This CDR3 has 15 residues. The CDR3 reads CGGHLTGRRTDTQYF. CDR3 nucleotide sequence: TGCGGCGGCCATCTAACTGGACGAAGAACAGATACGCAGTATTTT.

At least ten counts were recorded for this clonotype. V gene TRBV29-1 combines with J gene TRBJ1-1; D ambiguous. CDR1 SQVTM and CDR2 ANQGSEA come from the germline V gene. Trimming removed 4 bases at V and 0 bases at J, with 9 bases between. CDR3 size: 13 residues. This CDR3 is CSVGISMNTEAFF. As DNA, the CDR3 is TGCAGCGTTGGGATTAGTATGAACACTGAAGCTTTCTTT.

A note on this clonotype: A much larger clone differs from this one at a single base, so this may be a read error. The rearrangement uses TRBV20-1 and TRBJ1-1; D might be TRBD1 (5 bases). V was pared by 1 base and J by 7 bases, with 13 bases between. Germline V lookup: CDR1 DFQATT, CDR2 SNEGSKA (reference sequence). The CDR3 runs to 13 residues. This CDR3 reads CSARVGDLGEAFF. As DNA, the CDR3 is TGCAGTGCTAGAGTTGGGGACCTAGGTGAAGCTTTCTTT.

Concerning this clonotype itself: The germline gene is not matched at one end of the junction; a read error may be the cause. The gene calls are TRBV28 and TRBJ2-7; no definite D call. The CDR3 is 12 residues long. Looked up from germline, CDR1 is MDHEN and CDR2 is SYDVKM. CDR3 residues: CASNHDLVEHYF. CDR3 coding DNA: TGTGCCAGCAATCACGACCTAGTAGAGCACTATTTC.

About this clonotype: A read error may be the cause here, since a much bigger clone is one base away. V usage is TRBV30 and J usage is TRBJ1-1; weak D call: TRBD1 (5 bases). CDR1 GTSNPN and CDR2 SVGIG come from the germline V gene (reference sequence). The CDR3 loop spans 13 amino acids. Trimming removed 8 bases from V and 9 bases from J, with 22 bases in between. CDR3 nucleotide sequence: TGTGCCAGCAAAGGGATAGGGGAACTTCAAGCTTTCTTT. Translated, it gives CASKGIGELQAFF.

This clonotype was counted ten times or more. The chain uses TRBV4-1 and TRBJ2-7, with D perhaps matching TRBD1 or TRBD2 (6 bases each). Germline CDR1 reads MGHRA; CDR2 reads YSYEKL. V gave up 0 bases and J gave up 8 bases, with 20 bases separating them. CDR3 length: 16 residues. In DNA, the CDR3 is TGCGCCAGCAGCCAAGAGGCCGGGACTGGGGGCCTCCAGCAGTACTTC. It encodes CASSQEAGTGGLQQYF.

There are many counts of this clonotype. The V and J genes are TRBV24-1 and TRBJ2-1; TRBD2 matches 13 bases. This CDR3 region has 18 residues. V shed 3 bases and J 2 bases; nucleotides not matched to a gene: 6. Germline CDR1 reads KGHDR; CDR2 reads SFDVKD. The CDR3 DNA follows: TGTGCCACCAGTGATCGGACTAGCGGGAGTAAGGCCTACAATGAGCAGTTCTTC. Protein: CATSDRTSGSKAYNEQFF.

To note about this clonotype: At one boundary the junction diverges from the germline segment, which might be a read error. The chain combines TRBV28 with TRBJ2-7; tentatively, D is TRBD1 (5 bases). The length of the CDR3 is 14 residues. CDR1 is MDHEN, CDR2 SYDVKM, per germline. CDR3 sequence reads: CASSSGSKAGEQYF. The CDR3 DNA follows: TGTGCCAGTAGTTCTGGATCCAAGGCAGGGGAGCAGTACTTC.

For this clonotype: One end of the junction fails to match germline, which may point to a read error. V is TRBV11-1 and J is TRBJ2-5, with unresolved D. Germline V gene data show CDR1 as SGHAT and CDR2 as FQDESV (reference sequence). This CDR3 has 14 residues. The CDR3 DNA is TGTGCCAGCAGCTTTAGCACCACCCAAAAGACTCAGTACTTC. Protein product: CASSFSTTQKTQYF.

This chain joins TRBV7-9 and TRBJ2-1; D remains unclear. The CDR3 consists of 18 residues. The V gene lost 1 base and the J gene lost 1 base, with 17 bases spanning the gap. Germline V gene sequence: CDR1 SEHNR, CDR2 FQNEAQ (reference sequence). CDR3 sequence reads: CASSLELWPFYSYNEQFF. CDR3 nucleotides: TGTGCCAGCAGCTTAGAGTTATGGCCGTTTTATTCCTACAATGAGCAGTTCTTC.